The rows below give T cell receptor beta chains drawn from one sample of a study of beta chain features in type 1 diabetes. This table comes from immunoSEQ multiplex PCR, and its TCRdb copy is limited to in-frame clones, with some not included. The sample includes roughly 100,000 clones, approximately 30% of them seen just once. Sequenced sample: central memory CD4+ T cells from blood. The receptors come from a woman younger than 30 with type 1 diabetes. Both conserved end residues are part of each CDR3. D genes are given only for firm matches. Expanded clones get a size class; other rows say once, few or many, or leave the size out.

TRBV18	NA	TRBJ1-3	TRBD1	TGTGCCAGCTCGCGGGACAGCCTCACCTCTGGAAACACCATATATTTT	CASSRDSLTSGNTIYF
TRBV5-1	NA	TRBJ1-1	TRBD1	TGCGCCAGCAGCTCCCCGGACAGGGGAATATCCATGAACACTGAAGCTTTCTTT	CASSSPDRGISMNTEAFF
TRBV20-1	few	TRBJ2-1	NA	TGCAGTTCCCGACAGGACAATGAGCAGTTCTTC	CSSRQDNEQFF
TRBV6-6	NA	TRBJ1-5	NA	TGTGCCAGCAGTTACCTTAATCAGCCCCAGCATTTT	CASSYLNQPQHF
TRBV18	NA	TRBJ2-2	NA	TGTGCCAGCTCACCACAAGGGACTCTCAACACCGGGGAGCTGTTTTTT	CASSPQGTLNTGELFF
TRBV19	NA	TRBJ1-5	NA	TGTGCCAGTAGTAGGGGGGAAGTAAGCAATCAGCCCCAGCATTTT	CASSRGEVSNQPQHF
TRBV18	few	TRBJ1-5	TRBD1	TGTGCCAGCTCATGGGACAGCACGAATCAGCCCCAGCATTTT	CASSWDSTNQPQHF
TRBV2	NA	TRBJ1-1	NA	TGTGCCAGCAGTAACCAGGGGAACACTGAAGCTTTCTTT	CASSNQGNTEAFF
TRBV19	few	TRBJ2-7	TRBD2	TGTGCCAGTAGTTCCCGGACTAGCGGGAGTGAAGAGCAGTACTTC	CASSSRTSGSEEQYF
TRBV2	NA	TRBJ2-2	NA	TGTGCCAGCAGACCACAGAGCACCGGGGAGCTGTTTTTT	CASRPQSTGELFF
TRBV7-9	NA	TRBJ2-1	TRBD1	TGTGCCAGCAGCATAAGTACAGGGGTAGGCAATGAGCAGTTCTTC	CASSISTGVGNEQFF
TRBV19	NA	TRBJ1-2	NA	TGTGCCAGTAGTCCAGTGACAGATAACTATGGCTACACCTTC	CASSPVTDNYGYTF
TRBV6-5	NA	TRBJ2-4	NA	TGTGCCAGCAGTTCGGCGACAACAGCCAAAAACATTCAGTACTTC	CASSSATTAKNIQYF
TRBV5-4	NA	TRBJ1-1	TRBD1	TGTGCCAGCAGCTTAGAAGTAGGGGGCGGAAGGTATACTGAAGCTTTCTTT	CASSLEVGGGRYTEAFF
TRBV6-5	few	TRBJ1-1	NA	TGTGCCAGCAGACGGGGGAACACTGAAGCTTTCTTT	CASRRGNTEAFF
TRBV5-4	few	TRBJ2-2	TRBD1	TGTGCCAGCAGCCCCTCGGCAGGGGGAAACACCGGGGAGCTGTTTTTT	CASSPSAGGNTGELFF
TRBV10-1	NA	TRBJ2-1	TRBD1	TGCGCCAGCAGTGAGTCCGCCGGGACAGGGCTCTACAATGAGCAGTTCTTC	CASSESAGTGLYNEQFF
TRBV10-3	NA	TRBJ1-2	NA	TGTGCCATCAGTGATAGAGGAGGGAATGGCTACACCTTC	CAISDRGGNGYTF
TRBV30	few	TRBJ1-2	TRBD1	TGTGCCTGGGAACAGGGGGCTCGTGTCTATGGCTACACCTTC	CAWEQGARVYGYTF
TRBV5-1	NA	TRBJ1-1	NA	TGCGCCAGCAGCTTGGAGGGGGTGAACACTGAAGCTTTCTTT	CASSLEGVNTEAFF
TRBV7-2	NA	TRBJ1-2	NA	TGTGCCAGCAGCCCCGGCAGGCTCTATGGCTACACCTTC	CASSPGRLYGYTF
TRBV6-5	NA	TRBJ1-1	NA	TGTGCCAGCAGTTACTCTTGGAGAAATTCGCCTCTTGAAGCTTTCTTT	CASSYSWRNSPLEAFF
TRBV6-1	NA	TRBJ1-2	TRBD1	TGTGCCAGCAGGATGGGGACAGACTATGGCTACACCTTC	CASRMGTDYGYTF
TRBV6-1	NA	TRBJ2-2	NA	TGTGCCACCAAAGTTCAGGGATCGAACACCGGGGAGCTGTTTTTT	CATKVQGSNTGELFF
TRBV5-1	NA	TRBJ1-1	NA	TGCGCCAGCAGTTACGATTGGGAGAGGGGGGGCACTGAAGCTTTCTTT	CASSYDWERGGTEAFF
TRBV19	NA	TRBJ1-4	NA	TGTGCCAGTAGAAGAGATCCAGGGACATATGAAAAACTGTTTTTT	CASRRDPGTYEKLFF
TRBV9	NA	TRBJ2-1	TRBD2	TGTGCCAGCAGCCCCTTCAGCGCTAGCGGGAGTCAAGGTGAGCAGTTCTTC	CASSPFSASGSQGEQFF
TRBV4-3	NA	TRBJ1-1	NA	TGCGCCAGCAGCCAAGGGCGGTCTGAAGCTTTCTTT	CASSQGRSEAFF
TRBV29-1	NA	TRBJ2-3	NA	TGCTCCCTCACGACAGCTGATGGGAGCACAGATACGCAGTATTTT	CSLTTADGSTDTQYF
TRBV28	few	TRBJ2-7	TRBD2	TGTGCCAGCAGTGCGACTAGCAGGAGCTCCTACGAGCAGTACTTC	CASSATSRSSYEQYF
TRBV10-3	few	TRBJ2-1	TRBD2	TGTGCCATCAGGCTAGCGGGGAATGAGCAGTTCTTC	CAIRLAGNEQFF
TRBV30	NA	TRBJ2-1	TRBD2	TGTGCCTGGAGTCGGCTAGCGGGAGTCGGTGAGCAGTTCTTC	CAWSRLAGVGEQFF
TRBV19	NA	TRBJ2-2	TRBD2	TGTGCCAGTAGGAAGCGGGAGATCACCGGGGAGCTGTTTTTT	CASRKREITGELFF
TRBV5-1	NA	TRBJ1-2	TRBD1	TGCGCCAGCAGCACTGGACAGGGTCTTCAGTCGGGCTACACCTTC	CASSTGQGLQSGYTF
TRBV15	NA	TRBJ2-2	TRBD1	TGTGCCACCAGCTCCGGGACAGGGGCCGGGGAGCTGTTTTTT	CATSSGTGAGELFF
TRBV10-3	NA	TRBJ1-5	TRBD1	TGTGCCATCCGAAACACAGGGGACGGTCAGCCCCAGCATTTT	CAIRNTGDGQPQHF
TRBV2	few	TRBJ1-2	TRBD1	TGTGCCAGCAGTGTAGCGCAGGGGGATGGCTACACCTTC	CASSVAQGDGYTF
TRBV2	NA	TRBJ1-5	NA	TGTGCCAGCAGTGAAGTGGGTCAGGAAGTCACGCAGCCCCAGCATTTT	CASSEVGQEVTQPQHF
TRBV7-2	few	TRBJ1-5	NA	TGTGCCAGCAGCTTAGAACAGAATCAGCCCCAGCATTTT	CASSLEQNQPQHF
TRBV5-1	few	TRBJ2-1	NA	TGCGCCAGCAGCTTAGGGAGGTTTGGAAGCAATGAGCAGTTCTTC	CASSLGRFGSNEQFF
TRBV5-4	NA	TRBJ2-3	NA	TGTGCCAGCAGCTTTGGGGGGAGTGAAGCAGATACGCAGTATTTT	CASSFGGSEADTQYF
TRBV6-1	NA	TRBJ1-4	NA	TGTGCCAGCTGGTCCGAGCTGAGGTGGGAAAAACTGTTTTTT	CASWSELRWEKLFF